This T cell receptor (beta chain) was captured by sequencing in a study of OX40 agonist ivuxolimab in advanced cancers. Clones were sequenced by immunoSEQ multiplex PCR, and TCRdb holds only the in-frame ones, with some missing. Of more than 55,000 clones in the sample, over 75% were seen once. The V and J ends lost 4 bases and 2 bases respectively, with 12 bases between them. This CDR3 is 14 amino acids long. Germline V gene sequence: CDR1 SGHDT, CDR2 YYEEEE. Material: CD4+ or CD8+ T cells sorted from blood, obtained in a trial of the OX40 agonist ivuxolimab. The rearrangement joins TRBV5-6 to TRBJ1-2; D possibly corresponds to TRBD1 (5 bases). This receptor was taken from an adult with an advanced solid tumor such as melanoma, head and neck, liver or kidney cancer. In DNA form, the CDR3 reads TGTGCCAGCAGCCCCAGGGAGCGCAACTATGGCTACACCTTC. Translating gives CASSPRERNYGYTF.